This T cell receptor beta chain was profiled in a study of shared clonotypes between healthy human individuals. At the level of the study: Used for every donor were three CD4 naive, three CD4 memory, two CD8 naive and one CD8 memory plate.

Here immunoSEQ multiplex PCR was the method, and the copy in TCRdb shows in-frame clones only, minus some. The sample contains around 2.1 million clones, 90% to 96% of which appear only once. The sequencing sample was made of naive CD4+ T cells sorted from blood. Subset specified: CD45RA+ positively selected. The TCR originated in a man between 18 and 29 years old in good health.

The CDR3 region has the DNA TGTGCCAGTAGTAAAGAGGCAGGCCCCACCTACGAGCAGTACTTC. Its translation is CASSKEAGPTYEQYF. The genes are TRBV19 and TRBJ2-7; no clear D gene. The CDR3 contains 15 residues. Germline assignment: CDR1 LNHDA and CDR2 SQIVND (reference sequence). Trimming took 4 bases from V and 2 from J, leaving 15 bases between them.